This TCR beta chain was observed in a study of pediatric ulcerative colitis. Profiled with immunoSEQ multiplex PCR; TCRdb holds only in-frame clones, not every one. The sample shows about 64,000 clones, 70% to 80% of them seen only once. On this clone itself: What it binds is unknown.

Broader study findings: Two rectal clonotypes were found only in ulcerative colitis patients, all of them.

Trimming shortened V by 2 bases and J by 4 bases, and 14 bases separated the two germline ends. Germline values: CDR1 LGHNA, CDR2 YSLEER. The CDR3 has 15 amino acids. The sequencing input was blood. The rearrangement links TRBV4-3 to TRBJ1-1, with D perhaps TRBD1 (6 bases). The clonotype originates from a boy under 18 with moderate ulcerative colitis. Written as DNA, the CDR3 is TGCGCCAGCAGCCAAAACCCCCAGGGGCTCACTGAAGCTTTCTTT. This encodes CASSQNPQGLTEAFF.